Sequencing of this T cell receptor beta chain was carried out in a study of CD8 T cells in ankylosing spondylitis. Overall study findings and caveats: Disease-linked clones were CD8+ and relatively rare in peripheral blood. The study identified a TCR beta motif of under ten highly homologous variants that appeared characteristic of ankylosing spondylitis blood.

About this clonotype: Antigen unknown.

This CDR3 contains 12 residues. The ends were cut back, 5 bases at V and 6 bases at J, with 9 bases in the middle. In germline, CDR1 is SGHTA, CDR2 FQGTGA. TCRdb re-called the 5' RACE reads with MiXCR, one entry per CDR3 protein. This sample carries 500,000 to 650,000 distinct CDR3 sequences, roughly 5.2% of them seen once, and the ten largest clones take approximately 3.5%. This rearrangement joins TRBV7-3 to TRBJ2-3; TRBD1 might be the D (5 bases). The sequenced material came from blood, either unsorted or a sorted T cell fraction (not recorded which). This receptor was identified in a male donor with ankylosing spondylitis. CDR3 sequence reads: CASSGASDTQYF. The CDR3 DNA sequence: TGTGCCAGCAGCGGGGCCTCGGATACGCAGTATTTT.